Detailed here is one T cell receptor (beta chain). This could be a read error, since a much larger clone is one nucleotide away. From RNA transcripts, TCR beta CDR3 regions were amplified. When the TCR CDR3 underwent first-round RT-PCR, the HTBI primer set was used. Using its own MiXCR run on the multiplex PCR reads, TCRdb lists one record per CDR3 protein. Of under 400,000 distinct CDR3 sequences listed, 20% to 25% were seen once; the top ten hold more than 60%. Exclusion of a patient resulted from uncontrolled infection, other autoimmune disease, pregnancy or lactation. The sample belongs to a study of T cells in Graves' hyperthyroidism and ophthalmopathy. Study details: Peripheral blood specimens were obtained at initial diagnosis, prior to any treatment.

CDR1 and CDR2 (germline): SGDLS, YYNGEE. Trimming removed 0 bases from V and 4 bases from J, with 5 bases in between. The CDR3 is 13 residues long. The V gene is TRBV9, the J gene TRBJ2-1, with D hard to call. The sequenced sample was blood. This TCR came from a man in his fifties or sixties with Graves' hyperthyroidism. CDR3 sequence reads: CASSVGVYNEQFF. CDR3 coding DNA: TGTGCCAGCAGCGTAGGGGTTTACAATGAGCAGTTCTTC.